These 16 T cell receptor beta chains were all obtained from the same sample, sequenced in a study of regulatory T cells in long-lasting Graves disease. Time point defined: newly diagnosed GD, antithyroid drugs for less than 3 months. PBMCs were the source of the RNA used for TCR sequencing. CDR3 regions were amplified by Arm-PCR using iRepertoire HTBI primers to build TCR beta libraries. TCRdb analysed the multiplex PCR reads with MiXCR anew, one entry per CDR3 protein. This repertoire shows about 540,000 distinct CDR3 sequences, less than 15% found once; its top ten account for over 7.5%. These data were also filed under a second study, of T cells in Graves' hyperthyroidism and ophthalmopathy.

The specimen was peripheral blood mononuclear cells (PBMCs), collected at new diagnosis, from a patient treated with antithyroid drugs. These receptors all stem from a man aged 25 to 45 with Graves disease.

This clonotype was detected ten times or more. The chain recombines TRBV7-9 with TRBJ2-3; D may be TRBD1 or TRBD2 (5 bases each). V was clipped by 4 bases and J by 0 bases, with 11 bases between them. Germline values: CDR1 SEHNR, CDR2 FQNEAQ (reference sequence). The CDR3 is 15 amino acids. Written as DNA, the CDR3 is TGTGCCAGCAGCTCCCGTGGGGGAAGCACAGATACGCAGTATTTT. Its translation is CASSSRGGSTDTQYF.

This clonotype was observed at least ten times. This chain connects TRBV15 to TRBJ1-3; D uncertain. Trimming removed 1 base at V and 0 bases at J, with 7 bases between. Germline values: CDR1 LNHNV, CDR2 YYDKDF (reference sequence). The length of the CDR3 is 15 residues. This CDR3 is CATSRGRNSGNTIYF. The CDR3 coding sequence is TGTGCCACCAGCAGAGGCCGGAACTCTGGAAACACCATATATTTT.

The J gene is TRBJ2-1, the V gene TRBV20-1; possible D gene TRBD2, 6 bases. Germline values: CDR1 DFQATT, CDR2 SNEGSKA (reference sequence). This CDR3 is built from 13 residues. V gave up 3 bases and J gave up 7 bases, with 13 bases separating them. The CDR3 nucleotides are TGCAGTGCTAGTGGAGGGACTCCGAATGAGCAGTTCTTC. Protein sequence: CSASGGTPNEQFF.

The table lists this clonotype with many counts. The chain combines TRBV5-1 with TRBJ2-3, with D perhaps being TRBD1 or TRBD2 (5 bases each). V lost 0 bases and J 7 bases, leaving 21 bases between the germline ends. Germline V gene data show CDR1 as SGHRS and CDR2 as YFSETQ. CDR3 length: 17 amino acids. The CDR3 protein is CASSLETGLAVGNTQYF. The CDR3 bases are TGCGCCAGCAGCTTGGAAACAGGCCTAGCTGTAGGGAATACGCAGTATTTT. The variable domain in full, completed from reference TRBV5-1 and TRBJ2-3, reads KAGVTQTPRYLIKTRGQQVTLSCSPISGHRSVSWYQQTPGQGLQFLFEYFSETQRNKGNFPGRFSGRQFSNSRSEMNVSTLELGDSALYLCASSLETGLAVGNTQYFGPGTRLTVL.

This clonotype was counted ten times or more. The chain combines TRBV10-1 with TRBJ2-3; D possibly corresponds to TRBD1 (6 bases). The CDR3 has 14 residues. The germline V gene has CDR1 WNHNN and CDR2 SYGVQD (reference sequence). The V and J ends lost 2 bases and 0 bases respectively, with 6 bases between them. Here the CDR3 DNA reads TGCGCCAGCAGTGAGGGACAGAGCACAGATACGCAGTATTTT. It translates to CASSEGQSTDTQYF.

This clonotype was seen ten or more times. This chain joins TRBV2 and TRBJ2-5; a weak D match, TRBD1 (6 bases). Germline CDR1 is SNHLY and CDR2 is FYNNEI. The germline V and J ends were trimmed by 3 bases and 5 bases, with 7 bases remaining between them. The CDR3 is 12 residues long. CDR3 region: CASSDTGETQYF. The CDR3 DNA follows: TGTGCCAGCAGTGATACAGGGGAGACCCAGTACTTC.

This clonotype was observed at least ten times. A junction boundary mismatches the germline segment, possibly from a read error. The CDR3 sequence is CASSLVGGNTGELFF. For the CDR3, the DNA is TGTGCCAGCAGCTTAGTCGGCGGCAACACCGGGGAGCTGTTTTTT. The gene calls are TRBV5-1 and TRBJ2-2; D remains ambiguous. The CDR3 loop spans 15 amino acids. Germline lookup yields CDR1 SGHRS and CDR2 YFSETQ.

The chain has TRBV5-4 and TRBJ2-2; perhaps TRBD2 as D (5 bases). Germline-derived CDR1 and CDR2 are SGHNT and YYREEE (reference sequence). The CDR3 contains 15 residues. Trimming took off 4 bases at V and 3 bases at J, with 13 bases between the two ends. The CDR3: CASSPGIPHTGELFF. The DNA of the CDR3 is TGTGCCAGCAGCCCCGGGATCCCTCACACCGGGGAGCTGTTTTTT.

The chain combines TRBV7-2 with TRBJ1-2; 9 bases map to TRBD1. CDR1 is SGHTA, CDR2 FQGNSA, per germline. Trimming took 4 bases from V and 4 from J; bases not matched to a gene: 13. The CDR3 has 17 amino acids. The CDR3 here is CASSSVKTGTGTYGYTF. CDR3 sequence (DNA): TGTGCCAGCAGCTCGGTAAAAACCGGGACAGGGACCTATGGCTACACCTTC.

The gene calls are TRBV18 and TRBJ1-1, with 10 nucleotides matching TRBD1. The CDR3 is 18 amino acids. Trimming at V came to 6 bases and at J to 1 base, leaving 14 bases not matched to a gene. Germline loops: CDR1 KGHSH, CDR2 LQKENI. In DNA form, the CDR3 reads TGTGCCAGCTCGGGACGGTTGACAGGGGGCGTTTCGAACACTGAAGCTTTCTTT. Residues: CASSGRLTGGVSNTEAFF.

This clonotype was counted between two and nine times. A much more abundant neighbour one base away suggests this may be a read error. The chain carries TRBV27 and TRBJ2-1, with D maybe TRBD2 (6 bases). Germline V gene data show CDR1 as MNHEY and CDR2 as SMNVEV (reference sequence). CDR3 length: 16 amino acids. V dropped 5 bases and J dropped 2 bases, with 16 bases sitting between them. The CDR3 is CASSLERGLAYNEQFF. CDR3 DNA: TGTGCCAGCAGTCTAGAGAGGGGACTCGCCTACAATGAGCAGTTCTTC.

This clonotype was counted ten times or more. The V call is TRBV6-5, the J call TRBJ2-3; perhaps D is TRBD1 or TRBD2 (5 bases each). Germline CDR1 and CDR2: MNHEY and SVGAGI. The CDR3 is 16 residues long. Trimming left V 2 bases short and J 0 bases short, with 12 bases between. CDR3 in amino acids: CASSYRPGASTDTQYF. The CDR3, as DNA: TGTGCCAGCAGTTACCGACCCGGGGCTAGCACAGATACGCAGTATTTT.

This clonotype was detected many times. The chain joins TRBV12-3 or TRBV12-4 to TRBJ2-3; 7 bases are shared with TRBD2. V gave up 8 bases and J gave up 0 bases; unmatched junction bases: 8. CDR3 size: 15 residues. This CDR3 reads CASGSSGPSTDTQYF. As DNA, the CDR3 is TGTGCCAGCGGGTCTAGCGGCCCTAGCACAGATACGCAGTATTTT.

V usage is TRBV15 and J usage is TRBJ2-4; 7 bases agree with TRBD1. The CDR3 is 18 amino acids. Per the germline V gene, CDR1 is LNHNV and CDR2 is YYDKDF (reference sequence). V shed 4 bases, J shed 0 bases, and the junction held 12 bases outside the gene matches. CDR3 DNA: TGTGCCACCAGCACACGACAGGGTGGTGTTGGAGCCAAAAACATTCAGTACTTC. The encoded protein is CATSTRQGGVGAKNIQYF.

The chain is built from TRBV6-5 and TRBJ1-2; D is unclear. This CDR3 is 15 amino acids long. Germline V gene lookup returns CDR1 MNHEY and CDR2 SVGAGI. Trimming took 0 bases from V and 5 from J, leaving 13 bases between them. CDR3 in DNA: TGTGCCAGCAGTTACTCCCCGGAGGCCAAATATGGCTACACCTTC. This gives the protein CASSYSPEAKYGYTF.

This clonotype was seen many times. The J gene is TRBJ1-1, the V gene TRBV7-9, with unresolved D. This CDR3 region has 12 residues. The germline CDR1 and CDR2 sequences are SEHNR and FQNEAQ (reference sequence). V lost 3 bases and J lost 5, with 7 bases in between. Here the CDR3 DNA reads TGTGCCAGCAGCTTGACGGGTACTGAAGCTTTCTTT. This translates into CASSLTGTEAFF.